The T cell receptor beta chain described here comes from a study of regulatory T cells in long-lasting Graves disease. Whole-study results and caveats: Newly diagnosed Graves' patients exceeded persistent ones in TCR diversity. Persistent patients shared some 2,900 public clonotypes among themselves. Newly diagnosed patients shared fewer, at approximately 970.

Documented time point: newly diagnosed GD, antithyroid drugs for less than 3 months. Extracted RNA from PBMCs served as the source of the TCR library. Patients with Graves' disease were diagnosed by American Thyroid Association guidelines. In this sample, this clonotype turned up many times. Its antigen is unknown. CDR1 is SGHDT, CDR2 YYEEEE, per germline. The V and J ends lost 3 bases and 6 bases respectively, with 6 bases between them. The length of the CDR3 is 12 residues. Researchers made TCR beta libraries by using iRepertoire HTBI primers and running Arm-PCR on CDR3 regions. From the multiplex PCR reads, TCRdb called clonotypes with MiXCR, one entry per CDR3 protein. The sample contains approximately 350,000 distinct CDR3 sequences, approximately 12% of which appear only once. The same sample was also used in a study of T cells in Graves' hyperthyroidism and ophthalmopathy. From that paper: Most thyroid clonotypes expanded above 0.001 appeared in blood too.

Sequences were derived from peripheral blood mononuclear cells (PBMCs), sampled at new diagnosis, from a patient treated with antithyroid drugs. The chain combines TRBV5-6 with TRBJ1-4; no reliable D call. This receptor was obtained from a woman between 18 and 30 years old with Graves disease. The CDR3: CASSWRYEKLFF. In DNA, the CDR3 is TGTGCCAGCAGCTGGCGGTATGAAAAACTGTTTTTT.